These 3 T cell receptor beta chains came from one sample sequenced in a study of T cells after yellow fever vaccination. From the 5' RACE reads, TCRdb called clonotypes with MiXCR, one entry per CDR3 protein. This table has around 260,000 distinct CDR3 sequences, about 5% appearing once. Sequenced here: CD4+ T cells sorted from PBMCs, sampled on the day of the yellow fever booster vaccination. The receptors originated from a man younger than 30 who received the YFV17D yellow fever vaccine.

The chain couples TRBV5-6 to TRBJ2-3; either TRBD1 or TRBD2 may fit D (6 bases each). The ends were cut back, 6 bases at V and 6 bases at J, with 20 bases in the middle. This CDR3 spans 15 amino acids. Germline CDR1 is SGHDT and CDR2 is YYEEEE. The CDR3 sequence: CASTWGPAGDDTQYF. The CDR3, as DNA: TGTGCCAGCACCTGGGGGCCAGCGGGTGACGATACGCAGTATTTT.

In its sample, this clonotype was seen a few times. The V and J genes are TRBV20-1 and TRBJ1-4; D is possibly TRBD1 (5 bases). Germline CDR1 and CDR2: DFQATT and SNEGSKA (reference sequence). V lost 4 bases to trimming and J lost 7 bases, with 13 bases between them. CDR3 length: 13 amino acids. CDR3 sequence: CSAITTGGEKLFF. DNA for the CDR3: TGCAGTGCTATCACAACTGGGGGTGAAAAACTGTTTTTT.

This clonotype came up many times. The V and J genes are TRBV7-9 and TRBJ1-4, with D unclear. Trimming left V 5 bases short and J 1 base short, with 14 bases between. Germline V gene lookup returns CDR1 SEHNR and CDR2 FQNEAQ (reference sequence). This CDR3 has 16 amino acids. The DNA for the CDR3 is TGTGCCAGCAGCCCATCCACGGGCAGAACTAATGAAAAACTGTTTTTT. It codes for CASSPSTGRTNEKLFF.